This T cell receptor beta chain was sequenced in a study of vaccination effects on CD4 cells after COVID-19. The wider study: It was a median of 72 days after the second dose that post-vaccine samples were obtained.

Repertoires were generated with immunoSEQ multiplex PCR, while TCRdb's copy carries only in-frame clones and drops some. The data show fewer than 85,000 clones, about 74% seen once. Overall study results and limits: Healthy vaccinees had only 1 of 255 vaccine-induced clones cross-react with common cold coronaviruses.

It was after 10 days of culture that CD4+ T cells were isolated. As their vaccination, participants received two doses of either BNT162b2 or mRNA-1273. Among the vaccine recipients, none had a prior SARS-CoV-2 infection, and nucleocapsid antibodies were negative. The trim removed 6 bases at V and 0 bases at J, leaving 8 bases unmatched. This CDR3 is built from 16 residues. Germline-derived CDR1 and CDR2 are SGHRS and YFSETQ. On this clone: Its antigen is not identified.

The gene calls are TRBV5-1 and TRBJ2-2, with 7 bases matching TRBD1. This clonotype originated in a human donor who received a COVID-19 vaccine. This material consisted of CD4+ T cells from PBMCs cultured without peptide, taken after COVID-19 vaccination. The CDR3 sequence is CASNLRGPPNTGELFF. The DNA of the CDR3 is TGCGCCAGCAACCTGAGGGGGCCCCCGAACACCGGGGAGCTGTTTTTT. The full variable domain, in which reference TRBV5-1 and TRBJ2-2 provide the parts outside the CDR3, is KAGVTQTPRYLIKTRGQQVTLSCSPISGHRSVSWYQQTPGQGLQFLFEYFSETQRNKGNFPGRFSGRQFSNSRSEMNVSTLELGDSALYLCASNLRGPPNTGELFFGEGSRLTVL.